The clone carrying this TCR beta chain was detected only once. The germline V gene encodes CDR1 MNHEY and CDR2 SMNVEV (reference sequence). There are 14 residues in the CDR3. V lost 4 bases, J lost 1 base, and 11 bases lay in between. Original analysis: Quantification of nucleated cells was approximated via reference gene primer amplification. Assay used: immunoSEQ multiplex PCR; TCRdb lists only in-frame clones, some missing. V, J and clone size are taken as reported in that table, and D and trimming were inferred from the DNA itself. The data hold 130,000 to 150,000 clones, with around 87% observed a single time. The data are from a study of blood T cell repertoires in COVID-19. On the study more broadly: Whether acute or convalescent, the COVID-19 samples came from the United States, Italy and Spain.

The origin of this receptor is a woman aged 40 to 55 who had been exposed to COVID-19. The sequencing input was PBMCs or T cells enriched from blood (not recorded which). The chain recombines TRBV27 with TRBJ2-7; D is perhaps TRBD1 (6 bases). CDR3 residues: CASSSKGVSYEQYF. The CDR3 DNA reads as TGTGCCAGCAGTTCGAAGGGGGTGTCCTACGAGCAGTACTTC.